Listed below are T cell receptor beta chains from one sample, sequenced in a study of cytotoxic CD8 clonotypes in ibrutinib-treated CLL. Profiling relied on immunoSEQ multiplex PCR, and the TCRdb table lists in-frame clones only, not all of them. The table records 150,000 to 200,000 clones, over 60% of them present only once. The sample was PBMCs, taken after 24 months of ibrutinib treatment. These receptors came from a human donor with chronic lymphocytic leukemia. CDR3s include the opening cysteine and the closing phenylalanine or tryptophan. D genes are given only for firm matches. Only some rows state a clone size, as once, few, many or a class for expanded clones.

size	V	D	J	DNA	CDR3
few	TRBV11-2	.	TRBJ2-3	TGTGCCAGCAGCTTCCCAGCGAGGGATACGCAGTATTTT	CASSFPARDTQYF
.	TRBV5-6	.	TRBJ2-1	TGTGCCAGCAGCTTCATAGGACAGGGAGGGCTTGAGCAGTTCTTC	CASSFIGQGGLEQFF
.	TRBV11-2	TRBD2	TRBJ2-5	TGTGCCAGCAGCTTAGGACTAGCGGGAATACAAGAGACCCAGTACTTC	CASSLGLAGIQETQYF
.	TRBV5-1	.	TRBJ1-1	TGCGCCAGCAGCTTGGCCTCCGCAAATGAAGCTTTCTTT	CASSLASANEAFF
.	TRBV5-6	.	TRBJ2-7	TGTGCCAGCTCACTCCCGTCCCGGGGATTACACTTC	CASSLPSRGLHF
few	TRBV4-1	.	TRBJ2-2	TGCGCCAGCAGCCAAGACACCGGGGAGCTGTTTTTT	CASSQDTGELFF
.	TRBV5-8	TRBD2	TRBJ2-1	TGTGCCAGCAGCTTGTCCTTTTCTAGCGGGAGTTGGAATGAGCAGTTCTTC	CASSLSFSSGSWNEQFF
.	TRBV9	.	TRBJ1-3	TGTGCCAGCAGCCTCCCCGGAAACACCATATATTTT	CASSLPGNTIYF
.	TRBV7-9	.	TRBJ1-5	TGTGCCCTGGGGTCCGGTGGTGGCAATCAGCCCCAGCATTTT	CALGSGGGNQPQHF
.	TRBV6-1	TRBD2	TRBJ2-7	TGTGCCAGCAGTCGAACTAGCGGACCCTACGAGCAGTACTTC	CASSRTSGPYEQYF
.	TRBV9	.	TRBJ1-5	TGTGCCAGCAGCCCTGGGTTCAATCAGCCCCAGCATTTT	CASSPGFNQPQHF
.	TRBV28	TRBD1	TRBJ1-4	TGTGCCAGCACCAACCCCCGGGACAGTAATGAAAAACTGTTTTTT	CASTNPRDSNEKLFF
few	TRBV2	.	TRBJ2-7	TGTGCCAGCAGTGAAGTTTTCAGCTTGGGATCGGGGCCCCCCCACGAGCAGTACTTC	CASSEVFSLGSGPPHEQYF
.	TRBV13	TRBD1	TRBJ1-2	TGTGCCAGCAGCTTAGGCCGGGACAGGGGATTAAACTATGGCTACACCTTC	CASSLGRDRGLNYGYTF
.	TRBV19	TRBD2	TRBJ2-1	TGTGCCAGTAGACCGGGACTAGCGTTCAATGAGCAGTTCTTC	CASRPGLAFNEQFF
.	TRBV19	TRBD2	TRBJ2-1	TGTGCCAGTAGTATGATAGCGGGAGGGCCGAATGAGCAGTTCTTC	CASSMIAGGPNEQFF
.	TRBV10-3	.	TRBJ2-5	TGTGCCATCAGGCCGGGACAAAGGTCGGAAGAGACCCAGTACTTC	CAIRPGQRSEETQYF
.	TRBV27	.	TRBJ1-5	TGTGCCACCCAGATGGCAGGCGGCAATCAGCCCCAGCATTTT	CATQMAGGNQPQHF
.	TRBV6-5	.	TRBJ1-5	TGTGCCAGCAGTCACTTTAGGGATCAGCCCCAGCATTTT	CASSHFRDQPQHF
.	TRBV4-1	.	TRBJ2-1	TGCGCCAGCAGCCAAGACCCCAGGGGAATGGGTTACAATGAGCAGTTCTTC	CASSQDPRGMGYNEQFF
.	TRBV27	.	TRBJ2-1	TGTGCCAGCAACCAAGAAGGTAGCTCCTACAATGAGCAGTTCTTC	CASNQEGSSYNEQFF
.	TRBV9	.	TRBJ2-2	TGTGCCAGCAGCGAGACGGTGAACACCGGGGAGCTGTTTTTT	CASSETVNTGELFF
.	TRBV4-2	TRBD2	TRBJ2-2	TGTGCCAGCAGCCATCCGAGGGGAGGGATGAACACCGGGGAGCTGTTTTTT	CASSHPRGGMNTGELFF
.	TRBV7-9	.	TRBJ1-3	TGTGCCAGCAGACCTGACGACGGAACTGGAAACACCATATATTTT	CASRPDDGTGNTIYF
.	TRBV14	TRBD1	TRBJ1-1	TGTGCCAGCAGCCAAGATGGGACAGTTGAAGCTTTCTTT	CASSQDGTVEAFF
once	TRBV7-9	TRBD2	TRBJ2-7	TGTGCCAGCAGCTCAAGAATTAGCGGGAGTGAGCAGTACTTC	CASSSRISGSEQYF
.	TRBV5-6	.	TRBJ2-7	TGTGCCAGCAGCTTGGGACGGTACGAGCAGTACTTC	CASSLGRYEQYF
few	TRBV6-5	TRBD1	TRBJ1-2	TGTGCCAGCAGCCGGGACAGCCTTGACGGCTACACCTTC	CASSRDSLDGYTF